The T cell receptor beta chain under discussion was sequenced for a study of kidney transplant recipient with SARS-CoV-2 infection. TCRdb passed the reads through MiXCR, listing each CDR3 protein once. Of approximately 240,000 distinct CDR3 sequences listed, 25% to 30% are singletons. The germline CDR1 and CDR2 sequences are SGHTA and FQGNSA. The CDR3 has 19 amino acids. Between the trimmed V and J ends, which lost 0 bases and 0 bases, there was a span of 15 bases. This clonotype was counted at least ten times. The J gene is TRBJ2-6, the V gene TRBV7-2; unclear D gene. This material consisted of a blood sample, taken at baseline and between days 110 and 120 from a kidney transplant recipient. The source of this sequence is a male patient in his thirties who had COVID-19 and was a kidney transplant recipient. Part of the T cell pool may stem from the graft donor. CDR3 coding DNA: TGTGCCAGCAGCTTAGCGGGCACAGCTGAATACTCTGGGGCCAACGTCCTGACTTTC. As protein: CASSLAGTAEYSGANVLTF. Using reference TRBV7-2 and TRBJ2-6 for the parts outside the CDR3, the full variable domain is GAGVSQSPSNKVTEKGKDVELRCDPISGHTALYWYRQSLGQGLEFLIYFQGNSAPDKSGLPSDRFSAERTGGSVSTLTIQRTQQEDSAVYLCASSLAGTAEYSGANVLTFGAGSRLTVL.